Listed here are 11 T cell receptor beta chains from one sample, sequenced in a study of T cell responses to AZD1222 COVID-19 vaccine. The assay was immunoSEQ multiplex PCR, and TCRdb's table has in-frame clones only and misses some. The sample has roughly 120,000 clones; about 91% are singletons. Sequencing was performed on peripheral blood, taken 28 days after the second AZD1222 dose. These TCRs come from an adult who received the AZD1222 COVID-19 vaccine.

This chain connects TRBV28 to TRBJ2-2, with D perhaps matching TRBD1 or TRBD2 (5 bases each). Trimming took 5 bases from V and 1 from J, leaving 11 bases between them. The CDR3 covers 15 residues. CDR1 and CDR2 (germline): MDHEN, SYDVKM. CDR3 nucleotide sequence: TGTGCCAGCAGTCTGGGGACGGAGAACACCGGGGAGCTGTTTTTT. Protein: CASSLGTENTGELFF.

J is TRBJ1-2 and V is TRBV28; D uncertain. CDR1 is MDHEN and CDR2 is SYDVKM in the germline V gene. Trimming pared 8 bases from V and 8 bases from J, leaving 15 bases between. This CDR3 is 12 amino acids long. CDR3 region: CASPNAQGGYTF. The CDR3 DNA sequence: TGTGCCAGCCCTAATGCGCAAGGAGGCTACACCTTC.

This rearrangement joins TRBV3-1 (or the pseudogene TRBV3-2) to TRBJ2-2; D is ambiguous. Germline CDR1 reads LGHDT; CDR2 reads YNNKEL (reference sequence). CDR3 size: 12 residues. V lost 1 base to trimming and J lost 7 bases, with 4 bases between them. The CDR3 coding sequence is TGTGCCAGCAGCCAAGTAGGCGGGGAGCTGTTTTTT. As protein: CASSQVGGELFF.

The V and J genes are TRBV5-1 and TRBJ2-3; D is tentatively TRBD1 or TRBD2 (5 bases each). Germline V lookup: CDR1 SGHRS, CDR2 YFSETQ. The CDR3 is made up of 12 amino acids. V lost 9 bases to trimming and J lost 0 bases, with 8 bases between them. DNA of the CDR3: TGCGCCACAGGGACCAGCACAGATACGCAGTATTTT. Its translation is CATGTSTDTQYF.

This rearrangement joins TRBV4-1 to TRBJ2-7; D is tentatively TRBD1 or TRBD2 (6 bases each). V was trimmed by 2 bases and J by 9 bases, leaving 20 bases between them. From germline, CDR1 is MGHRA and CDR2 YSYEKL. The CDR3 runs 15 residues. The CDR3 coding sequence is TGCGCCAGCAGCCAAAACCGGGGGTTCCTAGGGGGGCAGTACTTC. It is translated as CASSQNRGFLGGQYF.

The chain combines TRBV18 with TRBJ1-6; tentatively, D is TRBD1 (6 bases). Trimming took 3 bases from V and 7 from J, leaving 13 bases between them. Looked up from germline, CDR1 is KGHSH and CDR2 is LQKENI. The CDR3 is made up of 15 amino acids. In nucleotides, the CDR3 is TGTGCCAGCTCACCGAAGGGGGACTGGAATTCACCCCTCCACTTT. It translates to CASSPKGDWNSPLHF. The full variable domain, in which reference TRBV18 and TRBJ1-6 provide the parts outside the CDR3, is NAGVMQNPRHLVRRRGQEARLRCSPMKGHSHVYWYRQLPEEGLKFMVYLQKENIIDESGMPKERFSAEFPKEGPSILRIQQVVRGDSAAYFCASSPKGDWNSPLHFGNGTRLTVT.

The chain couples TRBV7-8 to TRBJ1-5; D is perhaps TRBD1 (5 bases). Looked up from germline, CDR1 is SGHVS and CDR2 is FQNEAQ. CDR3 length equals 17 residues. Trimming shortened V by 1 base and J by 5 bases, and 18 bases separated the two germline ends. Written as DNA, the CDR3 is TGTGCCAGCAGCTTAGGCGAATACAGGCGTTTTTATCAGCCCCAGCATTTT. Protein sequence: CASSLGEYRRFYQPQHF.

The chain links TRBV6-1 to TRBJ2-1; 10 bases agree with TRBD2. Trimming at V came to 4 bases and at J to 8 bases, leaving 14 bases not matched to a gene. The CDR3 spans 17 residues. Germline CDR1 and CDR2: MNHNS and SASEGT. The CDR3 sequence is CASSALAGVKVKDEQFF. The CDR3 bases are TGTGCCAGCAGTGCGCTAGCGGGAGTGAAGGTAAAAGATGAGCAGTTCTTC.

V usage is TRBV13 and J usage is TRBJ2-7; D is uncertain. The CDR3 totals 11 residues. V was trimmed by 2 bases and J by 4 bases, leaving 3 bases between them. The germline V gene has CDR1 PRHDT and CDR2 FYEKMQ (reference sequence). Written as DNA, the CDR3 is TGTGCCAGCAGCTTAAAGTACGAGCAGTACTTC. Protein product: CASSLKYEQYF.

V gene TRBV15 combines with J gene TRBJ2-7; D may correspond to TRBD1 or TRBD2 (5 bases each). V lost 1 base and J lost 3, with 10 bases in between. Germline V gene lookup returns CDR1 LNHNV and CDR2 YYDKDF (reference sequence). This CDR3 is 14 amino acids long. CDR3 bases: TGTGCCACCAGCAGAGCGGGGCTCCACTACGAGCAGTACTTC. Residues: CATSRAGLHYEQYF.

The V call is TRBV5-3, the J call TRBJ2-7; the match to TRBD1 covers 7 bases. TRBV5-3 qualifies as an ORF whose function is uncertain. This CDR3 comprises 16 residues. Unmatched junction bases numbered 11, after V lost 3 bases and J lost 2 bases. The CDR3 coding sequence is TGTGCCAGAAGCTGTCAGGGGGTGAGTGGTCCCTACGAGCAGTACTTC. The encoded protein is CARSCQGVSGPYEQYF.